The sequence of this TCR beta chain was determined in a study of T cell responses to AZD1222 COVID-19 vaccine. Trimming removed 0 bases at V and 7 bases at J, with 13 bases between. Germline loops: CDR1 SGDLS, CDR2 YYNGEE. The CDR3 has 14 residues. Method: immunoSEQ multiplex PCR; TCRdb's copy keeps in-frame clones and lacks some. The sample holds 150,000 to 200,000 clones; about 86% are singletons and the top ten take approximately 8%. The receptor was derived from an adult in good health. Here the sequenced sample was peripheral blood, taken on day 0 of AZD1222 vaccination. The chain carries TRBV9 and TRBJ1-1; D unclear. DNA for the CDR3: TGTGCCAGCAGCGTAGAGCCTCAAGACGGTGAAGCTTTCTTT. It yields the protein CASSVEPQDGEAFF.